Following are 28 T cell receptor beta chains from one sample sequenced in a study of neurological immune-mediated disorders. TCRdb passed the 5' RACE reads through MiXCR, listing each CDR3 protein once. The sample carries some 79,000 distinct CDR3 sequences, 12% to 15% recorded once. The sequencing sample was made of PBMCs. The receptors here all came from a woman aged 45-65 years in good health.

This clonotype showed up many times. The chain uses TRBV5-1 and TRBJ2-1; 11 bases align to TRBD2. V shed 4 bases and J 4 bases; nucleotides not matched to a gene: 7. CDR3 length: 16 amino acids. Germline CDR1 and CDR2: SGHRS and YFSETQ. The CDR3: CASSAAGTSGYNEQFF. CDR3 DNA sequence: TGCGCCAGCAGCGCCGCCGGGACTAGCGGTTACAATGAGCAGTTCTTC.

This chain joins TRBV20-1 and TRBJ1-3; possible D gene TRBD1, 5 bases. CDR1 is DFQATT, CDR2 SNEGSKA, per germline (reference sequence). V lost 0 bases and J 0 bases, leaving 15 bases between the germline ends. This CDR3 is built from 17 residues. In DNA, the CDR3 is TGCAGTGCTAGAGACCGGCGGAGGGGCCTCTCTGGAAACACCATATATTTT. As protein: CSARDRRRGLSGNTIYF.

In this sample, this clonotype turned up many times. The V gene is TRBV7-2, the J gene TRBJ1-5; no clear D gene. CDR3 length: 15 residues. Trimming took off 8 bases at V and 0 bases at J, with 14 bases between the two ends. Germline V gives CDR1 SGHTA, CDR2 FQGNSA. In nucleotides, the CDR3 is TGTGCCAGCGCAACCAACTTTAATAGCAATCAGCCCCAGCATTTT. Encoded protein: CASATNFNSNQPQHF.

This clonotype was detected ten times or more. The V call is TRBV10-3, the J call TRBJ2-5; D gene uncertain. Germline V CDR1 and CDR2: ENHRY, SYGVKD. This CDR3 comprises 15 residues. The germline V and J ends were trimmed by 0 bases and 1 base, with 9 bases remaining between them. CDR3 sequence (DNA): TGTGCCATCAGTGAGTCGAGTGGTCGCCAAGAGACCCAGTACTTC. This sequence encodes CAISESSGRQETQYF.

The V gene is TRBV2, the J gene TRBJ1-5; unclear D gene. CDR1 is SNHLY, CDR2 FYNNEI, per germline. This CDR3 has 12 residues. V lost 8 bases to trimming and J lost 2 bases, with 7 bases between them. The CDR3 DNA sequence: TGTGCCAGCGGGCAGGGCAATCAGCCCCAGCATTTT. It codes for CASGQGNQPQHF. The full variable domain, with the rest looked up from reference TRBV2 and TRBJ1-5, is EPEVTQTPSHQVTQMGQEVILRCVPISNHLYFYWYRQILGQKVEFLVSFYNNEISEKSEIFDDQFSVERPDGSNFTLKIRSTKLEDSAMYFCASGQGNQPQHFGDGTRLSIL.

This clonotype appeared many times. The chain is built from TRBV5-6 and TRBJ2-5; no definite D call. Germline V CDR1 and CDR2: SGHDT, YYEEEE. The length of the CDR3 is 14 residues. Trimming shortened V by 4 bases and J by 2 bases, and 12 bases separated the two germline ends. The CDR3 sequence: CASSPPGFQETQYF. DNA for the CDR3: TGTGCCAGCAGCCCCCCGGGCTTTCAAGAGACCCAGTACTTC. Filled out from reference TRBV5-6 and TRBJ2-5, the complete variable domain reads DAGVTQSPTHLIKTRGQQVTLRCSPKSGHDTVSWYQQALGQGPQFIFQYYEEEERQRGNFPDRFSGHQFPNYSSELNVNALLLGDSALYLCASSPPGFQETQYFGPGTRLLVL.

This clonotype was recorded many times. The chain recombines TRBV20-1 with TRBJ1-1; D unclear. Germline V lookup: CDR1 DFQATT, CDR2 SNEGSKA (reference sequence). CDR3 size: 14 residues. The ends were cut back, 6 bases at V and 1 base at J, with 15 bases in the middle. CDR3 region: CSAVSLAGNTEAFF. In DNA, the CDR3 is TGCAGTGCAGTCAGTTTGGCAGGGAACACTGAAGCTTTCTTT.

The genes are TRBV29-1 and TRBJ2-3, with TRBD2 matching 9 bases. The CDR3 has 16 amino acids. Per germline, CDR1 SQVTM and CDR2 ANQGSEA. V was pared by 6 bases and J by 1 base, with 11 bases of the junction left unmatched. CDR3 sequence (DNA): TGCAGCGTCCAGACCGGACTAGCGAGAGGCACAGATACGCAGTATTTT. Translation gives CSVQTGLARGTDTQYF.

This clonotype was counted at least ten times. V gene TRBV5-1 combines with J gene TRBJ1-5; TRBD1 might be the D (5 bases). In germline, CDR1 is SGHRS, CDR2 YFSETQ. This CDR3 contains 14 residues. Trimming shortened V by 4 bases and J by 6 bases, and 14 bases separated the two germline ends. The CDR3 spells CASSPGGAAQPQHF. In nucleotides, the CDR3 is TGCGCCAGCAGCCCAGGCGGGGCTGCTCAGCCCCAGCATTTT. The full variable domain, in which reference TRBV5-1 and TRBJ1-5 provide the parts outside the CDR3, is KAGVTQTPRYLIKTRGQQVTLSCSPISGHRSVSWYQQTPGQGLQFLFEYFSETQRNKGNFPGRFSGRQFSNSRSEMNVSTLELGDSALYLCASSPGGAAQPQHFGDGTRLSIL.

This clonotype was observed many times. The DNA of the CDR3 is TGTGCCAGCAGTGAGTGGATCGGGCAAGAGACCCAGTACTTC. As protein: CASSEWIGQETQYF. This chain uses TRBV25-1 with TRBJ2-5; D unresolved. The V gene lost 3 bases and the J gene lost 2 bases, with 10 bases spanning the gap. The germline V gene encodes CDR1 MGHDK and CDR2 SYGVNS. The CDR3 is 14 residues long.

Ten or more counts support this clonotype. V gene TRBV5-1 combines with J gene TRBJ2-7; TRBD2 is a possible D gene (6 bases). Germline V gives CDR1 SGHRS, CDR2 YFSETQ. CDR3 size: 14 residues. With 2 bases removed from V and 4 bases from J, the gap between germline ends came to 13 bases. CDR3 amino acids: CASSFLQEGYEQYF. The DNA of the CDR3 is TGCGCCAGCAGCTTTTTACAGGAGGGGTACGAGCAGTACTTC.

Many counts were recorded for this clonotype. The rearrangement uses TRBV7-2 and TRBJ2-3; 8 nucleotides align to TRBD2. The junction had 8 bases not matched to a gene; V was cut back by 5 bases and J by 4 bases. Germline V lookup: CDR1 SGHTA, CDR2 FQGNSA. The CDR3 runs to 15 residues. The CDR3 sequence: CASSQERGRADTQYF. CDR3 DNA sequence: TGTGCCAGCAGCCAAGAGCGGGGGCGGGCAGATACGCAGTATTTT.

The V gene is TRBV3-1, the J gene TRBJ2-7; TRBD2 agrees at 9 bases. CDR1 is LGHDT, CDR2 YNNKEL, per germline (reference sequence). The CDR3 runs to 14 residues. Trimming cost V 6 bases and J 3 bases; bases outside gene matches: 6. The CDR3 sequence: CASRPSGGFYEQYF. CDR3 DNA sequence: TGTGCCAGCAGACCGAGCGGGGGGTTCTACGAGCAGTACTTC.

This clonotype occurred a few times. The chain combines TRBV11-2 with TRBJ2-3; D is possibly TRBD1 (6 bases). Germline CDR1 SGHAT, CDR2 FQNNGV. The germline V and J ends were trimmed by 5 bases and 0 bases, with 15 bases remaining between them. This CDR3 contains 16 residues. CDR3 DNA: TGTGCCAGCAGCATCAGGACAGCTTCTAGCACAGATACGCAGTATTTT. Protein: CASSIRTASSTDTQYF.

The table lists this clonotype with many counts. The CDR3 loop is CATSDVQGLRSTDTQYF. As DNA, the CDR3 is TGTGCCACCAGTGATGTACAGGGTTTGCGGAGCACAGATACGCAGTATTTT. This rearrangement joins TRBV24-1 to TRBJ2-3, with a weak D call TRBD1 (6 bases). Germline lookup yields CDR1 KGHDR and CDR2 SFDVKD. Trimming removed 3 bases from V and 0 bases from J, with 15 bases in between. CDR3 size: 17 residues.

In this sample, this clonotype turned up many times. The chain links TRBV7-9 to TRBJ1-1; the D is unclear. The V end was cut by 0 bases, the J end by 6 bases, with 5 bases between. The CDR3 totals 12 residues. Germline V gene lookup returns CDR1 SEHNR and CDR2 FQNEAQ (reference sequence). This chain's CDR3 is CASSLAGSEAFF. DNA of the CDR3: TGTGCCAGCAGCTTAGCGGGGTCTGAAGCTTTCTTT.

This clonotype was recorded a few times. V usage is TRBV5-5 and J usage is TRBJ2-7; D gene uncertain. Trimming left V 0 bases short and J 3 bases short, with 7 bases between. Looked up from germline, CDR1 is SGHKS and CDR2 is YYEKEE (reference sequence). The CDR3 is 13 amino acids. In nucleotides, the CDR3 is TGTGCCAGCAGCTTGGAATTGATCTACGAGCAGTACTTC. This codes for CASSLELIYEQYF.

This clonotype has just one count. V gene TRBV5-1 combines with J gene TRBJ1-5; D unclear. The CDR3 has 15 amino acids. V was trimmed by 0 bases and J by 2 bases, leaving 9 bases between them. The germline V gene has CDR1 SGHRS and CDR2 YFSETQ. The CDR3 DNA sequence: TGCGCCAGCAGCTTGGACGGGCAGGGCAATCAGCCCCAGCATTTT. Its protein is CASSLDGQGNQPQHF. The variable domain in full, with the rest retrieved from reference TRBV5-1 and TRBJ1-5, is KAGVTQTPRYLIKTRGQQVTLSCSPISGHRSVSWYQQTPGQGLQFLFEYFSETQRNKGNFPGRFSGRQFSNSRSEMNVSTLELGDSALYLCASSLDGQGNQPQHFGDGTRLSIL.

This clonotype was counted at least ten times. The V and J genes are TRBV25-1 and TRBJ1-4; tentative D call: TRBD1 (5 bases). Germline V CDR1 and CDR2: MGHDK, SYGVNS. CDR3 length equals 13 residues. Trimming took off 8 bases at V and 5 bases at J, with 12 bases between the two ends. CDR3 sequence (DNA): TGTGCCAGCCAGGGCAGGGTAAATGAAAAACTGTTTTTT. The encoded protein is CASQGRVNEKLFF.

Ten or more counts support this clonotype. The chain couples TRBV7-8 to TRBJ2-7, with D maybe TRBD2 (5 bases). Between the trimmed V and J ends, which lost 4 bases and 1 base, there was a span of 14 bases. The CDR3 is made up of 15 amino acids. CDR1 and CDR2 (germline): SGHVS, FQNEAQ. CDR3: CASSSRAVWSYEQYF. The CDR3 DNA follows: TGTGCCAGCAGCTCGAGGGCAGTATGGTCCTACGAGCAGTACTTC.

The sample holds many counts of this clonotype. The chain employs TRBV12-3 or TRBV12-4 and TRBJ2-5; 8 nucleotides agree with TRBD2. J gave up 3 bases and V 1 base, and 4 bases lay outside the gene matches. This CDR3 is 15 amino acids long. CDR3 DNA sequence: TGTGCCAGCAGTTTAGGGCTAGCGGGCAAAGAGACCCAGTACTTC. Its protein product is CASSLGLAGKETQYF.

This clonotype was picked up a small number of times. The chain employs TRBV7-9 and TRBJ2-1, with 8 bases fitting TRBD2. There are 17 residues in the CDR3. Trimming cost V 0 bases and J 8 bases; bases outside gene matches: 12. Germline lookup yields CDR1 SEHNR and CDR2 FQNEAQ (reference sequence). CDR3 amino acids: CASSLAASERERDEQFF. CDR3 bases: TGTGCCAGCAGCTTAGCCGCTAGCGAGCGGGAGAGGGATGAGCAGTTCTTC.

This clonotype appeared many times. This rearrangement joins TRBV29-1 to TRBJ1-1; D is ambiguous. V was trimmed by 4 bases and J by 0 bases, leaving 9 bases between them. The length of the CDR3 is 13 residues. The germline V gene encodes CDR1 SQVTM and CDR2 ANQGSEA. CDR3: CSVVGRMNTEAFF. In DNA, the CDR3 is TGCAGCGTTGTTGGCAGGATGAACACTGAAGCTTTCTTT.

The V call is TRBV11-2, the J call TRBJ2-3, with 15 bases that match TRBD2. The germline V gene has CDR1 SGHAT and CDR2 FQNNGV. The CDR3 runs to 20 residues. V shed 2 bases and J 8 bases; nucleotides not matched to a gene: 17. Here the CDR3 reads CASSLTVGLAGGNRRSTQYF. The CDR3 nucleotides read TGTGCCAGCAGCTTAACGGTCGGACTAGCGGGAGGGAATCGTCGTAGTACGCAGTATTTT.

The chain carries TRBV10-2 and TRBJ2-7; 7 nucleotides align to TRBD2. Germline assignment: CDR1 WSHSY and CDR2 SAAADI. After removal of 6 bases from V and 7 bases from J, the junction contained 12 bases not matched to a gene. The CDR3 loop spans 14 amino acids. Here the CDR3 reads CASSERQAGWEQYF. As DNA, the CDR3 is TGCGCCAGCAGCGAAAGACAAGCGGGGTGGGAGCAGTACTTC.

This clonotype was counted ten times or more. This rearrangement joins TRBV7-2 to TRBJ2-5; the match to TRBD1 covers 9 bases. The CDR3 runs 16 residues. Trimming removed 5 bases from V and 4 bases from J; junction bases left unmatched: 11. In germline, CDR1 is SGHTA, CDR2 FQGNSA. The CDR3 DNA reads TGTGCCAGCAGCCCTCGGGCCGGGACAGGGAGAGAGACCCAGTACTTC. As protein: CASSPRAGTGRETQYF.

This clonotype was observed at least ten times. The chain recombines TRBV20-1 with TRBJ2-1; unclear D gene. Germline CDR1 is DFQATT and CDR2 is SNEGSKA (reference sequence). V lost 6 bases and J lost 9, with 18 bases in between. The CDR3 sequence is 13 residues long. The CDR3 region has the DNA TGCAGTGCGCTCTCGGCTGGGTCCGGTGAGCAGTTCTTC. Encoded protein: CSALSAGSGEQFF.

Written as DNA, the CDR3 is TGTGCCAGCAGTTTATTCCAACCGGTCAACACTGAAGCTTTCTTT. It is translated as CASSLFQPVNTEAFF. The chain recombines TRBV12-3 or TRBV12-4 with TRBJ1-1; D uncertain. The length of the CDR3 is 15 residues. Trimming stripped 2 bases from V and 2 bases from J, with 12 bases between.